Shown below are 31 T cell receptor beta chains from a single sample sequenced in a study of response to subunit inactivated influenza vaccine. MiXCR was run by TCRdb on the RT-PCR reads, yielding one entry per CDR3 protein. This table has about 520,000 distinct CDR3 sequences, about 25% appearing once. This material consisted of CD4+ T cells sorted from PBMCs, taken 5 to 6 days after vaccination. All receptors derive from a man aged 45 to 65 who received an inactivated influenza vaccine.

The V gene is TRBV4-2, the J gene TRBJ1-2; D is perhaps TRBD1 (5 bases). Trimming cost V 7 bases and J 7 bases, with 25 bases left between them. The CDR3 is made up of 16 amino acids. From germline, CDR1 is LGHNA and CDR2 YNFKEQ. The CDR3 DNA reads TGTGCCAGCAACCGACTGGGACGGTCACCTCTGGGTGGCTACACCTTC. Translated: CASNRLGRSPLGGYTF.

CDR3 coding DNA: TGTGCCAGCAGCCCCTGGCCGGGTTTGCCCCTCCACTTT. It codes for CASSPWPGLPLHF. V usage is TRBV6-1 and J usage is TRBJ1-6; D is uncertain. The CDR3 consists of 13 residues. Trimming took 6 bases from V and 13 from J, leaving 16 bases between them. Per germline, CDR1 MNHNS and CDR2 SASEGT.

The rearrangement joins TRBV5-1 to TRBJ1-1; 7 bases map to TRBD1. CDR1 and CDR2 from the germline V gene are SGHRS and YFSETQ. This CDR3 has 18 residues. After removal of 0 bases from V and 4 bases from J, the junction contained 15 bases not matched to a gene. The CDR3 here is CASSLGLTTGELTTEAFF. Written as DNA, the CDR3 is TGCGCCAGCAGCTTGGGCCTGACTACAGGGGAACTTACCACTGAAGCTTTCTTT.

On this clonotype: The junction departs from germline at one end; a sequencing error may be responsible. The gene calls are TRBV3-1 and TRBJ2-3; D uncertain. The germline V gene has CDR1 LGHDT and CDR2 YNNKEL (reference sequence). The CDR3 spans 15 residues. CDR3 amino acids: CACSQGVGLGDTQYF. The CDR3 coding sequence is TGTGCCTGCAGCCAAGGTGTTGGCCTCGGAGATACGCAGTATTTT.

This clonotype turned up a few times. The chain employs TRBV24-1 and TRBJ2-7; 8 positions agree with TRBD1. J gave up 3 bases and V 4 bases, and 7 bases lay outside the gene matches. The germline CDR1 and CDR2 sequences are KGHDR and SFDVKD. The CDR3 totals 15 residues. DNA of the CDR3: TGTGCCACCAGTGACACCGGGACAGGCCTCTACGAGCAGTACTTC. Encoded protein: CATSDTGTGLYEQYF.

The V and J genes are TRBV7-3 and TRBJ2-6, with 10 bases identical to TRBD1. This CDR3 is 18 amino acids long. After removal of 0 bases from V and 1 base from J, the junction contained 3 bases not matched to a gene. The germline V gene has CDR1 SGHTA and CDR2 FQGTGA. The CDR3 DNA follows: TGTGCCAGCAGCTTAACCCGGGACAGGGGATCTGGGGCCAACGTCCTGACTTTC. This codes for CASSLTRDRGSGANVLTF. Full variable domain (remainder filled in from reference TRBV7-3 and TRBJ2-6): GAGVSQTPSNKVTEKGKYVELRCDPISGHTALYWYRQSLGQGPEFLIYFQGTGAADDSGLPNDRFFAVRPEGSVSTLKIQRTERGDSAVYLCASSLTRDRGSGANVLTFGAGSRLTVL.

This clonotype has only a few counts. The V call is TRBV5-6, the J call TRBJ2-2, with TRBD1 matching over 7 bases. The V gene end was trimmed by 2 bases and the J gene end by 1 base; junction bases not matched to a gene: 11. Germline lookup yields CDR1 SGHDT and CDR2 YYEEEE. The CDR3 consists of 18 residues. The CDR3 sequence is CASSFWSRGQKNTGELFF. CDR3 nucleotides: TGTGCCAGCAGCTTCTGGAGCCGGGGACAGAAGAACACCGGGGAGCTGTTTTTT.

V and J are TRBV9 and TRBJ1-2; 7 nucleotides line up with TRBD1. The CDR3 spans 14 residues. Germline values: CDR1 SGDLS, CDR2 YYNGEE. V lost 3 bases and J lost 4; bases outside the gene matches: 6. CDR3 loop: CASSASTGTYGYTF. In nucleotides, the CDR3 is TGTGCCAGCAGCGCCTCGACAGGGACCTATGGCTACACCTTC.

This clonotype was seen more than once but under ten times. The chain couples TRBV12-3 or TRBV12-4 to TRBJ2-7; the D is unclear. V was pared by 3 bases and J by 6 bases, with 18 bases between. The CDR3 spans 15 residues. The CDR3 DNA follows: TGTGCCAGCAGTTTGGGCATTGTAAATGGCTTCGAGCAGTACTTC. It encodes CASSLGIVNGFEQYF.

The V call is TRBV7-2, the J call TRBJ2-1, with TRBD2 matching 8 bases. Per the germline V gene, CDR1 is SGHTA and CDR2 is FQGNSA. V was clipped by 5 bases and J by 6 bases; unmatched bases: 9. The CDR3 is made up of 15 amino acids. The CDR3 spells CASSPTAGVVNEQFF. CDR3 nucleotide sequence: TGTGCCAGCAGCCCCACAGCGGGAGTAGTCAATGAGCAGTTCTTC.

V is TRBV6-5 and J is TRBJ1-5; 11 bases align to TRBD1. The length of the CDR3 is 15 residues. The trim removed 0 bases at V and 5 bases at J, leaving 0 bases unmatched. Germline lookup yields CDR1 MNHEY and CDR2 SVGAGI. In DNA form, the CDR3 reads TGTGCCAGCAGTTACTCGGGACAGGGGGATCAGCCCCAGCATTTT. Residues: CASSYSGQGDQPQHF.

In its sample, this clonotype was seen a few times. The chain is built from TRBV10-3 and TRBJ2-3; D call uncertain. This CDR3 is built from 11 residues. Germline V gene data show CDR1 as ENHRY and CDR2 as SYGVKD. Deletions cut 8 bases from V and 0 bases from J, with 3 bases between. The CDR3 sequence: CAIGSTDTQYF. DNA of the CDR3: TGTGCCATCGGAAGCACAGATACGCAGTATTTT.

The J gene is TRBJ1-5, the V gene TRBV20-1; maybe TRBD1 (6 bases). There are 14 residues in the CDR3. The germline V gene encodes CDR1 DFQATT and CDR2 SNEGSKA (reference sequence). Trimming removed 6 bases at V and 11 bases at J, with 23 bases between. The CDR3 sequence is CSARRRGVESTQHF. In nucleotides, the CDR3 is TGCAGTGCAAGACGCAGGGGAGTCGAATCGACCCAGCATTTT.

This chain joins TRBV12-3 or TRBV12-4 and TRBJ2-1; D is unresolved. The V and J ends lost 5 bases and 8 bases respectively, with 10 bases between them. The CDR3 extends over 12 amino acids. This CDR3 is CASSLSLDEQFF. In nucleotides, the CDR3 is TGTGCCAGCAGTCTCTCTCTCGATGAGCAGTTCTTC.

The genes are TRBV20-1 and TRBJ2-7; D is perhaps TRBD1 or TRBD2 (5 bases each). This CDR3 has 13 residues. Between the trimmed V and J ends, which lost 3 bases and 5 bases, there was a span of 14 bases. Looked up from germline, CDR1 is DFQATT and CDR2 is SNEGSKA (reference sequence). CDR3 protein: CSARLWGSNEQYF. CDR3 nucleotides: TGCAGTGCTAGGCTGTGGGGGTCGAACGAGCAGTACTTC.

The J gene is TRBJ2-7, the V gene TRBV27; a weak D match, TRBD1 (6 bases). There are 16 residues in the CDR3. Germline V CDR1 and CDR2: MNHEY, SMNVEV (reference sequence). The V end lost 5 bases, the J end lost 8 bases, and 25 bases lay between the germline ends. In DNA, the CDR3 is TGTGCCAGCAGTCCAGGGGACCTCCGGGTCAGTGGGAAGCAGTACTTC. This sequence encodes CASSPGDLRVSGKQYF.

This clonotype was picked up a small number of times. The rearrangement links TRBV12-3 or TRBV12-4 to TRBJ2-7, with D tentatively TRBD1 (5 bases). The CDR3 extends over 12 amino acids. V shed 8 bases and J shed 0 bases, with 8 bases lying between them. CDR3 nucleotide sequence: TGTGCCAGCCGACAGAACTCCTACGAGCAGTACTTC. The encoded protein is CASRQNSYEQYF.

The V gene is TRBV27, the J gene TRBJ2-3; 9 bases match TRBD2. In germline, CDR1 is MNHEY, CDR2 SMNVEV (reference sequence). The J segment lost 7 bases and the V segment lost 5 bases, leaving 7 bases of the junction unmatched. The CDR3 spans 14 residues. The CDR3 DNA is TGTGCCAGCAGTGTGGTAGCGGGAGTCAATACGCAGTATTTT. Protein: CASSVVAGVNTQYF.

The chain couples TRBV6-2 or TRBV6-3 to TRBJ1-2, with 7 bases matching TRBD1. Trimming removed 2 bases from V and 4 bases from J; junction bases left unmatched: 7. The CDR3 extends over 15 amino acids. Germline V gene data show CDR1 as MNHEY and CDR2 as SVGEGT. This chain's CDR3 is CASSYKGAWIYGYTF. In DNA form, the CDR3 reads TGTGCCAGCAGTTACAAGGGGGCGTGGATCTATGGCTACACCTTC.

The CDR3 coding sequence is TGCGCCAGCAGCCTAAGACAGGGGGCGCCGGGCTACACCTTC. It translates to CASSLRQGAPGYTF. This chain connects TRBV5-1 to TRBJ1-2, with 10 bases fitting TRBD1. This CDR3 region has 14 residues. V trimming: 4 bases; J trimming: 8 bases; junction bases outside the gene matches: 8. Germline CDR1 SGHRS, CDR2 YFSETQ.

The gene calls are TRBV20-1 and TRBJ1-5; D is undetermined. The CDR3 runs 13 residues. V gave up 1 base and J gave up 7 bases, with 11 bases separating them. The germline V gene has CDR1 DFQATT and CDR2 SNEGSKA (reference sequence). This chain's CDR3 is CSARGAGGQPQHF. DNA of the CDR3: TGCAGTGCTAGAGGGGCTGGCGGACAGCCCCAGCATTTT.

Only a few counts were recorded for this clonotype. The chain uses TRBV20-1 and TRBJ2-3; TRBD2 matches at 10 bases. V lost 6 bases to trimming and J lost 3 bases; unmatched junction nucleotides: 6. The germline V gene has CDR1 DFQATT and CDR2 SNEGSKA (reference sequence). This CDR3 region has 14 residues. The CDR3 coding sequence is TGCAGTGCCAGCCGTAGCGGGGGGACAGATACGCAGTATTTT. It is translated as CSASRSGGTDTQYF.

This chain links TRBV10-3 with TRBJ2-3; D is undetermined. CDR3 size: 17 residues. Trimming pared 0 bases from V and 0 bases from J, leaving 13 bases between. CDR1 ENHRY and CDR2 SYGVKD come from the germline V gene. This CDR3 reads CAISESSPGASTDTQYF. CDR3 DNA sequence: TGTGCCATCAGTGAGTCGTCCCCCGGAGCTAGCACAGATACGCAGTATTTT.

The CDR3 spells CASSLILRKMTNEQFF. DNA of the CDR3: TGTGCCAGCAGCTTAATATTGAGAAAAATGACCAATGAGCAGTTCTTC. The V call is TRBV7-9, the J call TRBJ2-1, with D unresolved. The CDR3 has 16 residues. Germline values: CDR1 SEHNR, CDR2 FQNEAQ (reference sequence). V was clipped by 2 bases and J by 6 bases, with 17 bases between them.

The gene calls are TRBV27 and TRBJ2-7; TRBD1 matches at 8 bases. V was pared by 10 bases and J by 6 bases, with 11 bases of the junction left unmatched. The CDR3 totals 13 residues. Germline V gene lookup returns CDR1 MNHEY and CDR2 SMNVEV (reference sequence). The CDR3 spells CATLDRGLGEQYF. DNA of the CDR3: TGTGCCACCCTCGACAGGGGTTTGGGCGAGCAGTACTTC.

The chain is built from TRBV9 and TRBJ2-5, with D perhaps matching TRBD2 (6 bases). V was cut by 2 bases and J by 3 bases, with 11 bases left in between. Germline V gene sequence: CDR1 SGDLS, CDR2 YYNGEE. CDR3 length: 14 residues. The CDR3: CASSVGGVEETQYF. The CDR3 DNA follows: TGTGCCAGCAGCGTGGGCGGGGTGGAAGAGACCCAGTACTTC. The full variable domain, with the rest looked up from reference TRBV9 and TRBJ2-5, is DSGVTQTPKHLITATGQRVTLRCSPRSGDLSVYWYQQSLDQGLQFLIQYYNGEERAKGNILERFSAQQFPDLHSELNLSSLELGDSALYFCASSVGGVEETQYFGPGTRLLVL.

The V gene is TRBV20-1, the J gene TRBJ2-3, with TRBD2 identical over 7 bases. This CDR3 has 13 residues. The V segment lost 6 bases and the J segment 4 bases; nucleotides outside the gene matches: 7. The germline V gene has CDR1 DFQATT and CDR2 SNEGSKA (reference sequence). The CDR3 DNA reads TGCAGTGCCCGAGCCGGGAGGCCAGATACGCAGTATTTT. Its protein is CSARAGRPDTQYF.

The table lists this clonotype with a few counts. The chain links TRBV10-3 to TRBJ2-2; D is uncertain. The V end lost 8 bases, the J end lost 4 bases, and 14 bases lay between the germline ends. The CDR3 length is 14 residues. Germline V CDR1 and CDR2: ENHRY, SYGVKD. CDR3 DNA: TGTGCCATCGGGTCTAATCCTTCCACCGGGGAGCTGTTTTTT. As protein: CAIGSNPSTGELFF.

This clonotype was seen ten or more times. The chain couples TRBV24-1 to TRBJ2-3, with D unclear. The CDR3 is 15 residues long. CDR1 and CDR2 (germline): KGHDR, SFDVKD. Trimming stripped 2 bases from V and 1 base from J, with 9 bases between. CDR3 residues: CATSDSRLRTDTQYF. The CDR3 DNA follows: TGTGCCACCAGTGATTCGCGCTTGCGCACAGATACGCAGTATTTT.

The rearrangement joins TRBV11-2 to TRBJ2-3; a weak D match, TRBD2 (6 bases). Germline CDR1 and CDR2: SGHAT and FQNNGV. Trimming removed 6 bases from V and 3 bases from J, with 19 bases in between. The CDR3 has 16 residues. The CDR3 spells CASRRFRGSRTDTQYF. CDR3 nucleotides: TGTGCCAGCAGGAGGTTCCGGGGGAGCAGGACAGATACGCAGTATTTT.

The chain employs TRBV20-1 and TRBJ1-2, with 8 bases aligning to TRBD1. Trimming took 6 bases from V and 6 from J; bases not matched to a gene: 3. The CDR3 consists of 11 residues. CDR1 and CDR2 (germline): DFQATT, SNEGSKA (reference sequence). DNA for the CDR3: TGCAGTGCCGACAGGGGCCATGGCTACACCTTC. It is translated as CSADRGHGYTF.